This T cell receptor (beta chain) was captured by sequencing in a study of T-cell reconstitution after alpha-beta-depleted transplantation in children. Overall study findings and caveats: Several hundred expanded graft clones reportedly were the source of alpha-beta T cells about two months after transplant.

Unique molecular identifiers featured in how the TCRbeta library was prepared. One entry per CDR3 protein, called by TCRdb with MiXCR from the PCR reads. This table has about 830,000 distinct CDR3 sequences, approximately 15% appearing once. Note on this clonotype: The target antigen is unknown.

The receptor comes from a male patient under 18 who had a stem cell transplant for acute lymphoblastic leukemia, so the T cells may come from the graft donor. The specimen comprised PBMCs, mostly from graft donor cells, sampled 360 days after TCRalphabeta/CD19-depleted stem cell transplant.

The CDR3 DNA reads TGTGCCAGCAGCTTTGGATATACATTGTACAATGAGCAGTTCTTC. This translates into CASSFGYTLYNEQFF. J is TRBJ2-1 and V is TRBV5-6; D remains ambiguous. V was pared by 2 bases and J by 4 bases, with 13 bases between. CDR1 SGHDT and CDR2 YYEEEE come from the germline V gene. The CDR3 spans 15 residues.